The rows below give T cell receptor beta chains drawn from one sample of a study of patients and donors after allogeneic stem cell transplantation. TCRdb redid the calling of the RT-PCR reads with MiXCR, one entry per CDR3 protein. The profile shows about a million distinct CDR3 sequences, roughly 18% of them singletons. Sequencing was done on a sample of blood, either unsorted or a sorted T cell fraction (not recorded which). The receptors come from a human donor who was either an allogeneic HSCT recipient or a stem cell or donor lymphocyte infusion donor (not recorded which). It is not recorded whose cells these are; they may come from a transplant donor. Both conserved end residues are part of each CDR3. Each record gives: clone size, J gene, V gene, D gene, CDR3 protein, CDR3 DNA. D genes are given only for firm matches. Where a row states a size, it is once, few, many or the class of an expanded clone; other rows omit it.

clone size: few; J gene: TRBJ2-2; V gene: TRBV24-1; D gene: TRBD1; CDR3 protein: CATSDRVTGTGNTGELFF; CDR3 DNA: TGTGCCACCAGTGACCGAGTGACTGGGACAGGGAACACCGGGGAGCTGTTTTTT
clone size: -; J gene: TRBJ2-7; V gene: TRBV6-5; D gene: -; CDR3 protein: CASSYSEALHYEQYF; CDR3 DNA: TGTGCCAGCAGTTACTCGGAGGCCTTACACTACGAGCAGTACTTC
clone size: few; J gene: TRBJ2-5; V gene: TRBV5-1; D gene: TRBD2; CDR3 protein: CASSSPSGGPGETQYF; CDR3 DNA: TGCGCCAGCAGCTCCCCTTCGGGAGGGCCGGGGGAGACCCAGTACTTC
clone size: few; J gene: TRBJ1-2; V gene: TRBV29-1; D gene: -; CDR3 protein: CSVGQQAAGGYTF; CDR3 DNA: TGCAGCGTTGGACAACAGGCAGCGGGGGGCTACACCTTC
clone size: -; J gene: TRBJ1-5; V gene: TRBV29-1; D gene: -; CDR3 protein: CSVSFVNSNQPQHF; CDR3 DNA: TGCAGCGTTTCATTCGTAAATAGCAATCAGCCCCAGCATTTT
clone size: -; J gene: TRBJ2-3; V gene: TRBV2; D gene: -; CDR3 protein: CARGRSLKDTQYF; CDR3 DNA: TGTGCTCGAGGTCGCAGTCTGAAAGATACGCAGTATTTT
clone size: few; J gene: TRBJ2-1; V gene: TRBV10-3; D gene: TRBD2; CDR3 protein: CAISDPRTRRDEQFF; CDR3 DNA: TGTGCCATCAGTGACCCAAGGACTAGGCGGGATGAGCAGTTCTTC
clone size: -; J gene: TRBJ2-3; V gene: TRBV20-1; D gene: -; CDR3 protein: CSANSRGAFTDTQYF; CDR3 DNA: TGCAGTGCAAATAGTCGGGGGGCTTTTACAGATACGCAGTATTTT
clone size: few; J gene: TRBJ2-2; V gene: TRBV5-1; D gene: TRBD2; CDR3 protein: CASSFGLAGNNGELFF; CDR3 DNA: TGCGCCAGCAGCTTCGGACTAGCGGGAAATAACGGGGAGCTGTTTTTT
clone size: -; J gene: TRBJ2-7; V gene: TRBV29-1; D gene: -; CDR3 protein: CSVMEGGEQYF; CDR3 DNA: TGCAGCGTAATGGAGGGGGGGGAGCAGTACTTC
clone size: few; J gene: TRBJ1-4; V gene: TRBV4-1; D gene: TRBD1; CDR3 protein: CASSQEQGKSTNEKLFF; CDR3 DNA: TGCGCCAGCAGCCAAGAACAGGGGAAATCAACTAATGAAAAACTGTTTTTT
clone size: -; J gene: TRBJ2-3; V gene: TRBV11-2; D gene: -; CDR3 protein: CASSLEPGTLLYF; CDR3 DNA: TGTGCCAGCAGCTTAGAACCCGGGACGTTACTGTATTTT
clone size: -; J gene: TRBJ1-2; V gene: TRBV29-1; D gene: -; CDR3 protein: CSVEGDVNYGYTF; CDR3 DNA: TGCAGCGTTGAGGGGGACGTAAACTATGGCTACACCTTC
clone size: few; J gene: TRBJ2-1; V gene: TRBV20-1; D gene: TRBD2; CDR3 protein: CSADLAGVGNEQFF; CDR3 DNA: TGCAGTGCTGATCTAGCGGGAGTTGGGAATGAGCAGTTCTTC
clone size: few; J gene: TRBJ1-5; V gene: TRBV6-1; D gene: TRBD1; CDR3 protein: CASRGGGRQPQHF; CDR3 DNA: TGTGCCAGCAGGGGAGGGGGCCGGCAGCCCCAGCATTTT
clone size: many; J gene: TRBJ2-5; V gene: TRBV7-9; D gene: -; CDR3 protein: CASSLYWTEETQYF; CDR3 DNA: TGTGCCAGCAGCTTGTATTGGACAGAAGAGACCCAGTACTTC
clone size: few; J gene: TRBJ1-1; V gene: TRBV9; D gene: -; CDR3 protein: CASSGTVEREAFF; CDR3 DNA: TGTGCCAGCAGCGGTACGGTAGAGCGGGAAGCTTTCTTT
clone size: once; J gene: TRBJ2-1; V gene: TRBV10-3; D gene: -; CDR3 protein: CATTLVAGTAGHNEQFF; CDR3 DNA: TGTGCCACCACCCTCGTGGCCGGGACAGCGGGCCACAATGAGCAGTTCTTC
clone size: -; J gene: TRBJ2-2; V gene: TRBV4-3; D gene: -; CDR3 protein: CASSQGGYTGELFF; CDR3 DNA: TGCGCCAGCAGCCAGGGTGGGTACACCGGGGAGCTGTTTTTT
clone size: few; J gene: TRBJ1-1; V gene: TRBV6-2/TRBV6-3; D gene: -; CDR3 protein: CASSQAYTEAFF; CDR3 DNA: TGTGCCAGCAGTCAAGCTTACACTGAAGCTTTCTTT
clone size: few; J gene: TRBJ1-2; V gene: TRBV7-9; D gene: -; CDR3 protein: CASSRPTAPFNYGYTF; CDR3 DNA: TGTGCCAGCAGCAGACCGACGGCTCCTTTTAACTATGGCTACACCTTC
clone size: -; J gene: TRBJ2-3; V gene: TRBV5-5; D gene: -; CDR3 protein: CASSLDSPTDTQYF; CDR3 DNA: TGTGCCAGCAGCTTGGACTCACCCACAGATACGCAGTATTTT
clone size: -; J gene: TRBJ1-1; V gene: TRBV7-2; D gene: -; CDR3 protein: CASSLVGVTYMNTEAFF; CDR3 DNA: TGTGCCAGCAGCTTAGTCGGGGTTACTTACATGAACACTGAAGCTTTCTTT
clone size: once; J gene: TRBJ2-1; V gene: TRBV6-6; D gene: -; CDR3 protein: CASSGGPRNEQFF; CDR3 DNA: TGTGCCAGCAGCGGGGGGCCACGGAATGAGCAGTTCTTC
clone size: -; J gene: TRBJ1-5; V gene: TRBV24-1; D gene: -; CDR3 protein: CATSDSQQGFGQPQHF; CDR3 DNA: TGTGCCACCAGTGATTCACAACAGGGTTTCGGTCAGCCCCAGCATTTT
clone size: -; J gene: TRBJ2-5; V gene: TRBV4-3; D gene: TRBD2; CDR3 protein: CASSQGPGGHETQYF; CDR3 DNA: TGCGCCAGCAGCCAAGGACCGGGGGGGCATGAGACCCAGTACTTC
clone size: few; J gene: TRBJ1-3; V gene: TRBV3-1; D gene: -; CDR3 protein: CASSQAETLKRNTIYF; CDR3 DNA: TGTGCCAGCAGCCAAGCGGAGACTCTGAAGAGAAACACCATATATTTT
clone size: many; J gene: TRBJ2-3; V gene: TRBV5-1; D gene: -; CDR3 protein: CASAPGRSTDTQYF; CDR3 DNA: TGCGCCAGCGCACCAGGACGGAGCACAGATACGCAGTATTTT
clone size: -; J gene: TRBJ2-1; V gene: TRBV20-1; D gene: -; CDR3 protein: CSARAWPGNEQFF; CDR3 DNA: TGCAGTGCTAGAGCGTGGCCTGGCAATGAGCAGTTCTTC
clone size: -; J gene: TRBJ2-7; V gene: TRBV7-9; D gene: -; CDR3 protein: CASSLATLPLVYEQYF; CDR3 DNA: TGTGCCAGCAGCTTAGCGACCCTCCCTCTCGTCTACGAGCAGTACTTC
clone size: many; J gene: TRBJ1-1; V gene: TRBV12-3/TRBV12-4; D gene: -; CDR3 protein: CASSRSGGAEAFF; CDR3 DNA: TGTGCCAGCAGTCGGAGCGGTGGCGCTGAAGCTTTCTTT
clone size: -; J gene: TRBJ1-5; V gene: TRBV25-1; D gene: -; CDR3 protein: CASSKPRADLGYSNQPQHF; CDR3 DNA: TGTGCCAGCAGCAAGCCCCGGGCGGATTTAGGGTATAGCAATCAGCCCCAGCATTTT